The rows below give T cell receptor beta chains drawn from one sample of a study of T cell changes during pregnancy in multiple sclerosis. Profiling relied on immunoSEQ multiplex PCR, and the TCRdb table lists in-frame clones only, not all of them. The sample holds more than 35,000 clones, around 92% seen once. The sequenced sample was CD4+ T cells from peripheral blood mononuclear cells, obtained in the third trimester of pregnancy. All receptors come from a female donor in good health, enrolled as a control in a pregnancy study. Each CDR3 is given with its conserved first and last residue. D genes are given only for firm matches. A clone size is listed for some rows: how often the clone was seen (once, few, many), or a class if it is expanded.

cdr3_aa: CASSQAYPRQAGAGELFF; cdr3_nt: TGCGCCAGCAGCCAAGCCTACCCCCGACAGGCCGGGGCCGGGGAGCTGTTTTTT; d_call: NA; clone_size: NA; j_call: TRBJ2-2; v_call: TRBV4-1; cdr3_length: 18
cdr3_aa: CASSLGTGVSQPQHF; cdr3_nt: TGCGCCAGCAGCTTGGGCACAGGGGTAAGCCAGCCCCAGCATTTT; d_call: TRBD1; clone_size: NA; j_call: TRBJ1-5; v_call: TRBV5-1; cdr3_length: 15
cdr3_aa: CASKRVEKLFF; cdr3_nt: TGTGCCAGCAAACGGGTCGAAAAACTGTTTTTT; d_call: NA; clone_size: NA; j_call: TRBJ1-4; v_call: TRBV2; cdr3_length: 11
cdr3_aa: CASSGAMLRSPLHF; cdr3_nt: TGTGCCAGCTCAGGGGCGATGCTACGTTCACCCCTCCACTTT; d_call: NA; clone_size: NA; j_call: TRBJ1-6; v_call: TRBV18; cdr3_length: 14
cdr3_aa: CASSGQSTSGNTIYF; cdr3_nt: TGTGCCAGCAGCGGACAGTCTACCTCTGGAAACACCATATATTTT; d_call: NA; clone_size: once; j_call: TRBJ1-3; v_call: TRBV2; cdr3_length: 15
cdr3_aa: CAAGSLAGELFF; cdr3_nt: TGTGCGGCGGGGAGTCTAGCCGGGGAGCTGTTTTTT; d_call: NA; clone_size: NA; j_call: TRBJ2-2; v_call: TRBV7-9; cdr3_length: 12
cdr3_aa: CASGLEGGWYGYTF; cdr3_nt: TGTGCTAGTGGTTTGGAGGGGGGGTGGTATGGCTACACCTTC; d_call: NA; clone_size: NA; j_call: TRBJ1-2; v_call: TRBV12-5; cdr3_length: 14
cdr3_aa: CASSQGFRTGAYGYTF; cdr3_nt: TGTGCCAGCAGCCAAGGATTCCGGACAGGGGCCTATGGCTACACCTTC; d_call: TRBD1; clone_size: NA; j_call: TRBJ1-2; v_call: TRBV14; cdr3_length: 16
cdr3_aa: CASLKRGLGTGELFF; cdr3_nt: TGTGCCAGTCTAAAAAGGGGACTAGGTACCGGGGAGCTGTTTTTT; d_call: TRBD2; clone_size: NA; j_call: TRBJ2-2; v_call: TRBV2; cdr3_length: 15
cdr3_aa: CASSFEDGLRGYTF; cdr3_nt: TGTGCCAGCAGTTTCGAGGACGGACTGCGTGGCTACACCTTC; d_call: NA; clone_size: NA; j_call: TRBJ1-2; v_call: TRBV6-5; cdr3_length: 14
cdr3_aa: CASSQDGGNYGYTF; cdr3_nt: TGTGCCAGCAGCCAAGACGGGGGGAACTATGGCTACACCTTC; d_call: NA; clone_size: NA; j_call: TRBJ1-2; v_call: TRBV4-2; cdr3_length: 14
cdr3_aa: CAGTAGSSGNTIYF; cdr3_nt: TGTGCCGGTACAGCGGGAAGCTCTGGAAACACCATATATTTT; d_call: NA; clone_size: NA; j_call: TRBJ1-3; v_call: TRBV30; cdr3_length: 14
cdr3_aa: CASAPMGRFSGNTIYF; cdr3_nt: TGTGCCAGCGCTCCAATGGGGAGGTTCTCTGGAAACACCATATATTTT; d_call: NA; clone_size: NA; j_call: TRBJ1-3; v_call: TRBV28; cdr3_length: 16
cdr3_aa: CASSRTYGNQPQHF; cdr3_nt: TGTGCCAGCAGTAGGACTTATGGCAATCAGCCCCAGCATTTT; d_call: NA; clone_size: few; j_call: TRBJ1-5; v_call: TRBV7-2; cdr3_length: 14
cdr3_aa: CASSPSGAQFAGELFF; cdr3_nt: TGTGCTAGCAGCCCAAGCGGCGCCCAATTTGCCGGGGAGCTGTTTTTT; d_call: NA; clone_size: NA; j_call: TRBJ2-2; v_call: TRBV7-7; cdr3_length: 16
cdr3_aa: CASDRVGGGETQYF; cdr3_nt: TGTGCCAGCGATCGAGTTGGAGGCGGGGAGACCCAGTACTTC; d_call: NA; clone_size: NA; j_call: TRBJ2-5; v_call: TRBV6-1; cdr3_length: 14
cdr3_aa: CASSRGQGDFPLHF; cdr3_nt: TGTGCCAGCTCACGGGGACAGGGGGACTTCCCCCTCCACTTT; d_call: TRBD1; clone_size: NA; j_call: TRBJ1-6; v_call: TRBV18; cdr3_length: 14
cdr3_aa: CASARQGLSSYNEQFF; cdr3_nt: TGCGCCAGCGCGCGCCAGGGGCTTAGCTCCTACAATGAGCAGTTCTTC; d_call: NA; clone_size: NA; j_call: TRBJ2-1; v_call: TRBV5-1; cdr3_length: 16
cdr3_aa: CASSPLPTQRGQETQYF; cdr3_nt: TGTGCCAGCTCACCACTCCCCACCCAGCGGGGGCAAGAGACCCAGTACTTC; d_call: TRBD2; clone_size: NA; j_call: TRBJ2-5; v_call: TRBV18; cdr3_length: 17
cdr3_aa: CASSSPRSGGSTGANVLTF; cdr3_nt: TGTGCCAGCAGTTCTCCCCGTAGCGGGGGATCAACTGGGGCCAACGTCCTGACTTTC; d_call: TRBD2; clone_size: NA; j_call: TRBJ2-6; v_call: TRBV28; cdr3_length: 19
cdr3_aa: CASSIRRAEGYTF; cdr3_nt: TGTGCCAGTAGTATCAGGCGGGCAGAGGGCTACACCTTC; d_call: NA; clone_size: NA; j_call: TRBJ1-2; v_call: TRBV19; cdr3_length: 13
cdr3_aa: CASIAPGQGTTAFF; cdr3_nt: TGTGCCAGCATCGCGCCGGGACAGGGAACAACGGCTTTCTTT; d_call: TRBD1; clone_size: NA; j_call: TRBJ1-1; v_call: TRBV6-5; cdr3_length: 14
cdr3_aa: CASHYDGKGANYGYTF; cdr3_nt: TGTGCCAGCCACTACGATGGCAAGGGAGCTAACTATGGCTACACCTTC; d_call: NA; clone_size: NA; j_call: TRBJ1-2; v_call: TRBV7-9; cdr3_length: 16
cdr3_aa: CATSRVPGSEEQYF; cdr3_nt: TGTGCCACCAGCAGAGTTCCAGGGTCTGAAGAGCAGTACTTC; d_call: NA; clone_size: NA; j_call: TRBJ2-7; v_call: TRBV15; cdr3_length: 14
cdr3_aa: CASSWTAYEQYF; cdr3_nt: TGTGCCAGCAGCTGGACAGCCTACGAGCAGTACTTC; d_call: NA; clone_size: NA; j_call: TRBJ2-7; v_call: TRBV7-2; cdr3_length: 12
cdr3_aa: CASSQGGGWKEKLFF; cdr3_nt: TGCGCCAGCAGCCAAGGAGGAGGGTGGAAGGAAAAACTGTTTTTT; d_call: NA; clone_size: once; j_call: TRBJ1-4; v_call: TRBV4-3; cdr3_length: 15
cdr3_aa: CASGKGLAPSGTDTQYF; cdr3_nt: TGTGCCAGTGGGAAAGGACTAGCGCCCTCGGGCACAGATACGCAGTATTTT; d_call: TRBD2; clone_size: once; j_call: TRBJ2-3; v_call: TRBV19; cdr3_length: 17
cdr3_aa: CASSTSGQSLETQYF; cdr3_nt: TGTGCCAGCAGCACCAGTGGGCAGTCCTTGGAGACCCAGTACTTC; d_call: NA; clone_size: NA; j_call: TRBJ2-5; v_call: TRBV7-2; cdr3_length: 15
cdr3_aa: CASSLQGRNEKLFF; cdr3_nt: TGTGCCAGCAGCCTACAGGGGAGGAATGAAAAACTGTTTTTT; d_call: TRBD1; clone_size: NA; j_call: TRBJ1-4; v_call: TRBV7-2; cdr3_length: 14
cdr3_aa: CASSLQGAGNTIYF; cdr3_nt: TGTGCCAGCAGCTTGCAGGGGGCAGGAAACACCATATATTTT; d_call: TRBD1; clone_size: NA; j_call: TRBJ1-3; v_call: TRBV5-4; cdr3_length: 14
cdr3_aa: CASSVSGGGTGTQYF; cdr3_nt: TGTGCCAGCAGCGTGAGCGGGGGGGGGACGGGTACGCAGTATTTT; d_call: TRBD2; clone_size: NA; j_call: TRBJ2-3; v_call: TRBV9; cdr3_length: 15
cdr3_aa: CASRQGDSSYNEQFF; cdr3_nt: TGTGCCAGCAGGCAGGGGGATAGCTCCTACAATGAGCAGTTCTTC; d_call: TRBD1; clone_size: NA; j_call: TRBJ2-1; v_call: TRBV9; cdr3_length: 15
cdr3_aa: CAWSGGQGNYNEQFF; cdr3_nt: TGTGCCTGGAGTGGTGGACAGGGGAACTACAATGAGCAGTTCTTC; d_call: TRBD1; clone_size: once; j_call: TRBJ2-1; v_call: TRBV30; cdr3_length: 15
cdr3_aa: CASSSHREGYYGYTF; cdr3_nt: TGTGCCAGCAGCTCACACAGGGAGGGTTACTATGGCTACACCTTC; d_call: NA; clone_size: NA; j_call: TRBJ1-2; v_call: TRBV7-8; cdr3_length: 15
cdr3_aa: CASTDRASAVWANVLTF; cdr3_nt: TGTGCCAGTACGGACAGGGCCTCTGCTGTATGGGCCAACGTCCTGACTTTC; d_call: TRBD1; clone_size: NA; j_call: TRBJ2-6; v_call: TRBV19; cdr3_length: 17
cdr3_aa: CARSLVGRPPKEQYF; cdr3_nt: TGTGCCAGAAGCTTGGTGGGGAGGCCGCCTAAGGAGCAGTACTTC; d_call: NA; clone_size: few; j_call: TRBJ2-7; v_call: TRBV5-3; cdr3_length: 15
cdr3_aa: CASSPQRGLGNTIYF; cdr3_nt: TGTGCCAGCAGCCCCCAGCGGGGGCTCGGAAACACCATATATTTT; d_call: NA; clone_size: NA; j_call: TRBJ1-3; v_call: TRBV4-2; cdr3_length: 15
cdr3_aa: CASRTSSGNTIYF; cdr3_nt: TGTGCCAGCAGGACAAGTTCTGGAAACACCATATATTTT; d_call: NA; clone_size: NA; j_call: TRBJ1-3; v_call: TRBV7-2; cdr3_length: 13
cdr3_aa: CASSRAGQGAKQQYF; cdr3_nt: TGTGCCAGCAGTCGGGCCGGACAGGGGGCAAAGCAGCAGTACTTC; d_call: TRBD1; clone_size: NA; j_call: TRBJ2-7; v_call: TRBV27; cdr3_length: 15
cdr3_aa: CASSSDSYFEAFF; cdr3_nt: TGTGCCAGCAGCTCCGACAGCTATTTTGAAGCTTTCTTT; d_call: NA; clone_size: NA; j_call: TRBJ1-1; v_call: TRBV7-9; cdr3_length: 13
cdr3_aa: CASSLRQGQETQYF; cdr3_nt: TGTGCCAGCAGCCTCCGGCAGGGGCAAGAGACCCAGTACTTC; d_call: NA; clone_size: NA; j_call: TRBJ2-5; v_call: TRBV11-2; cdr3_length: 14
cdr3_aa: CASSHSGVGGAGELFF; cdr3_nt: TGCGCCAGCAGTCACTCAGGGGTTGGGGGCGCCGGGGAGCTGTTTTTT; d_call: NA; clone_size: once; j_call: TRBJ2-2; v_call: TRBV23-1; cdr3_length: 16
cdr3_aa: CASSLFERQPQHF; cdr3_nt: TGTGCCAGCAGTTTATTTGAGAGACAGCCCCAGCATTTT; d_call: NA; clone_size: NA; j_call: TRBJ1-5; v_call: TRBV27; cdr3_length: 13
cdr3_aa: CASRKGQNYGYTF; cdr3_nt: TGTGCCAGCAGGAAAGGACAGAACTATGGCTACACCTTC; d_call: NA; clone_size: NA; j_call: TRBJ1-2; v_call: TRBV9; cdr3_length: 13
cdr3_aa: CASSSWGVSGANVLTF; cdr3_nt: TGTGCCAGCAGTTCATGGGGGGTATCTGGGGCCAACGTCCTGACTTTC; d_call: NA; clone_size: NA; j_call: TRBJ2-6; v_call: TRBV6-5; cdr3_length: 16
cdr3_aa: CASSEAETEYNEQFF; cdr3_nt: TGTGCCAGCAGCGAGGCCGAGACAGAATACAATGAGCAGTTCTTC; d_call: NA; clone_size: NA; j_call: TRBJ2-1; v_call: TRBV9; cdr3_length: 15
cdr3_aa: CASSLGVQVYNEQFF; cdr3_nt: TGTGCCAGCAGCTTAGGGGTACAGGTTTACAATGAGCAGTTCTTC; d_call: NA; clone_size: NA; j_call: TRBJ2-1; v_call: TRBV7-9; cdr3_length: 15
cdr3_aa: CASSLGTGARGYTF; cdr3_nt: TGTGCCAGCAGCTTAGGGACAGGGGCGCGTGGCTACACCTTC; d_call: TRBD1; clone_size: NA; j_call: TRBJ1-2; v_call: TRBV7-2; cdr3_length: 14
cdr3_aa: CASSAYNEQFF; cdr3_nt: TGTGCCAGCAGTGCTTACAATGAGCAGTTCTTC; d_call: NA; clone_size: NA; j_call: TRBJ2-1; v_call: TRBV2; cdr3_length: 11
cdr3_aa: CASSLRTVGTDTQYF; cdr3_nt: TGTGCCAGCAGCTTACGGACAGTAGGCACAGATACGCAGTATTTT; d_call: NA; clone_size: NA; j_call: TRBJ2-3; v_call: TRBV7-2; cdr3_length: 15
cdr3_aa: CASIQDSYTGELFF; cdr3_nt: TGTGCCAGCATCCAAGACAGTTACACCGGGGAGCTGTTTTTT; d_call: NA; clone_size: NA; j_call: TRBJ2-2; v_call: TRBV6-6; cdr3_length: 14
cdr3_aa: CASSLDRDIYEQYF; cdr3_nt: TGTGCCAGCAGCTTAGATCGAGACATCTACGAGCAGTACTTC; d_call: NA; clone_size: NA; j_call: TRBJ2-7; v_call: TRBV7-9; cdr3_length: 14
cdr3_aa: CASSPFGVTYNSPLHF; cdr3_nt: TGTGCCAGCAGCCCCTTCGGGGTGACCTATAATTCACCCCTCCACTTT; d_call: NA; clone_size: NA; j_call: TRBJ1-6; v_call: TRBV5-8; cdr3_length: 16
cdr3_aa: CASAPGQTETQYF; cdr3_nt: TGTGCTAGTGCCCCGGGACAGACGGAGACCCAGTACTTC; d_call: TRBD1; clone_size: NA; j_call: TRBJ2-5; v_call: TRBV12-5; cdr3_length: 13
cdr3_aa: CASSRGTGGLLELREQYF; cdr3_nt: TGTGCCAGCAGCCGAGGGACAGGGGGGCTTCTGGAGTTGAGGGAGCAGTACTTC; d_call: TRBD1; clone_size: NA; j_call: TRBJ2-7; v_call: TRBV4-2; cdr3_length: 18
cdr3_aa: CASSLGRVRAGSSGYTF; cdr3_nt: TGTGCCAGCAGCTTGGGCAGGGTACGGGCAGGTAGTAGTGGCTACACCTTC; d_call: NA; clone_size: NA; j_call: TRBJ1-2; v_call: TRBV5-8; cdr3_length: 17
cdr3_aa: CASSLVGVGGGNREQFF; cdr3_nt: TGTGCCAGCAGCTTAGTCGGGGTCGGGGGGGGTAATCGGGAGCAGTTCTTC; d_call: TRBD2; clone_size: NA; j_call: TRBJ2-1; v_call: TRBV7-8; cdr3_length: 17
cdr3_aa: CASSLAAISGGNTIYF; cdr3_nt: TGCGCCAGCAGCTTGGCTGCGATCTCGGGGGGAAACACCATATATTTT; d_call: NA; clone_size: once; j_call: TRBJ1-3; v_call: TRBV5-1; cdr3_length: 16